This T cell receptor (beta chain) was profiled in a study of shared clonotypes between healthy human individuals. The study enrolled healthy HIV-negative adults without recent acute infections or vaccinations as donors. In the case of this clone: As yet, its antigen is unknown.

Here immunoSEQ multiplex PCR was the method, and the copy in TCRdb shows in-frame clones only, minus some. This sample has about 2.3 million clones, with more than 85% found just once. Overall study findings and caveats: Naive CD4 clonotypes were shared across several donors at about 5.3%. Donors were few, which limited the genetic and exposure-history diversity represented.

Sequences were obtained from naive CD4+ T cells from PBMCs. Subset denoted: CD45RA+ positively selected. The origin of this receptor is a young man in good health. Some clones in this sample may be carry-over from other donors' samples.

The DNA of the CDR3 is TGCGCCAGCAGTCGCGTAAGGGGCCCTAGGGTACTTTCTGGAAACACCATATATTTT. It codes for CASSRVRGPRVLSGNTIYF. The chain employs TRBV4-1 and TRBJ1-3, with D possibly being TRBD1 (5 bases). The V end lost 6 bases, the J end lost 1 base, and 25 bases lay between the germline ends. CDR1 is MGHRA, CDR2 YSYEKL, per germline. The CDR3 sequence is 19 residues long.